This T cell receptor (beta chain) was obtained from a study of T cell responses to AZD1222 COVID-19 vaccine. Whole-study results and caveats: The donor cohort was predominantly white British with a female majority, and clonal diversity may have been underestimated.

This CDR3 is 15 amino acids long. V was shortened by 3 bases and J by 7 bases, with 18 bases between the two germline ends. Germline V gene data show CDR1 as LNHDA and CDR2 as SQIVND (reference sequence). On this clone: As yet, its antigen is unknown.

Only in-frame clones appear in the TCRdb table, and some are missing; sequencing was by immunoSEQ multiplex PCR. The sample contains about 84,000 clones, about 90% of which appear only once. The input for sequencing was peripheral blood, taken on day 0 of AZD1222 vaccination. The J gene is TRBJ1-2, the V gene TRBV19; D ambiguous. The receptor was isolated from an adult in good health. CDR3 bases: TGTGCCAGTAGTATCCGATTGGAGGGCAGCGCTGGCTACACCTTC. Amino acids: CASSIRLEGSAGYTF. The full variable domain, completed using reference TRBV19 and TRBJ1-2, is DGGITQSPKYLFRKEGQNVTLSCEQNLNHDAMYWYRQDPGQGLRLIYYSQIVNDFQKGDIAEGYSVSREKKESFPLTVTSAQKNPTAFYLCASSIRLEGSAGYTFGSGTRLTVV.